This T cell receptor beta chain was documented in a study of identical twins. TCRdb re-derived calls from the 5' RACE reads in MiXCR, one entry per CDR3 protein. The sample includes 550,000 to 700,000 distinct CDR3 sequences, around 20% seen only once; the top ten take roughly 4%. As to this clonotype: The antigen is not known.

Study-level findings and limits: Insertion counts were lower in abundant cord blood beta clonotypes, a trend that memory repertoires did not show.

CDR1 and CDR2 (germline): LNHNV, YYDKDF (reference sequence). The CDR3 totals 12 residues. V was cut by 4 bases and J by 0 bases, with 3 bases left in between. The data were also submitted as part of a second study, on T cells expressing NK-cell markers. As that report states: The contribution of dominant NKG2C+ clonotypes to CD8+ T cells in five to seven donors was roughly 1.0-8%.

The rearrangement uses TRBV15 and TRBJ1-2; D is unclear. Sequencing was performed on PBMCs. The receptor's source is a woman younger than 30 in good health. CDR3 nucleotide sequence: TGTGCCACCAGCACCACTAACTATGGCTACACCTTC. Amino acid sequence: CATSTTNYGYTF. The whole variable domain, remainder taken from reference TRBV15 and TRBJ1-2, is DAMVIQNPRYQVTQFGKPVTLSCSQTLNHNVMYWYQQKSSQAPKLLFHYYDKDFNNEADTPDNFQSRRPNTSFCFLDIRSPGLGDTAMYLCATSTTNYGYTFGSGTRLTVV.